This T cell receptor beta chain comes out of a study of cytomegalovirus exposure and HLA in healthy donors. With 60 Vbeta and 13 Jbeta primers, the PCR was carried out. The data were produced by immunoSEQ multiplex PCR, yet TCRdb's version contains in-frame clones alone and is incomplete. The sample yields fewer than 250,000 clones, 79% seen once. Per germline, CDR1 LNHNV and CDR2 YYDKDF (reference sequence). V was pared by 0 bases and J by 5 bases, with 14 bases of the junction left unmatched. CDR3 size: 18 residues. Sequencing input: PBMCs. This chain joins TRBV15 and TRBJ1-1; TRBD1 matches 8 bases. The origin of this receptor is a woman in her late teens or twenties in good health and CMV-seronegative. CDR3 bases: TGTGCCACCAGCAGAGACACTGGGGGCAGGGGGCTTGGGACTGAAGCTTTCTTT. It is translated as CATSRDTGGRGLGTEAFF.